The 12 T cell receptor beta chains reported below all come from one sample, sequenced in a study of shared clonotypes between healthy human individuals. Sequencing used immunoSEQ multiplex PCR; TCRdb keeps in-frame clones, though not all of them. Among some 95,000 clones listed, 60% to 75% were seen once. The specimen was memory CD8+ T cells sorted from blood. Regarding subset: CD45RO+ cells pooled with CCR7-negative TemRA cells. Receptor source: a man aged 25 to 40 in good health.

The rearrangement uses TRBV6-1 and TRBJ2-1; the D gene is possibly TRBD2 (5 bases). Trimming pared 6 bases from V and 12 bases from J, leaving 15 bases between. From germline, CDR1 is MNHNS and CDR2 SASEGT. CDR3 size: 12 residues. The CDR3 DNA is TGTGCCAGCAGCCTACTAGGAGGTTGGCAGTTCTTC. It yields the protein CASSLLGGWQFF.

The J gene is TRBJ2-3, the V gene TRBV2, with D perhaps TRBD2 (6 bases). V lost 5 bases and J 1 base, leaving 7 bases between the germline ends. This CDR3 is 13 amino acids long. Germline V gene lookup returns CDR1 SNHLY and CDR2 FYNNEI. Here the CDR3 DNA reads TGTGCCAGCAGTTTAGCGGGCACAGATACGCAGTATTTT. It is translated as CASSLAGTDTQYF.

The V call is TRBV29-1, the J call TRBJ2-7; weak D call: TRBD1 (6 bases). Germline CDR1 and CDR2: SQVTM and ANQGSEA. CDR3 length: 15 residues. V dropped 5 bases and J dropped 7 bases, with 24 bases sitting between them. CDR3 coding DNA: TGCAGCGTTACACCTAAGGGGGTCAGTTTGGGAGAGCAGTACTTC. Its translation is CSVTPKGVSLGEQYF.

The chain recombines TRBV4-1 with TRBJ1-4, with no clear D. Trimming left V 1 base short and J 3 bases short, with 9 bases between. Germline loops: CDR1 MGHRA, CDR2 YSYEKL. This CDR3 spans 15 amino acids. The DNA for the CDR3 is TGCGCCAGCAGCCAAGTAGGGATTCCTAATGAAAAACTGTTTTTT. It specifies CASSQVGIPNEKLFF.

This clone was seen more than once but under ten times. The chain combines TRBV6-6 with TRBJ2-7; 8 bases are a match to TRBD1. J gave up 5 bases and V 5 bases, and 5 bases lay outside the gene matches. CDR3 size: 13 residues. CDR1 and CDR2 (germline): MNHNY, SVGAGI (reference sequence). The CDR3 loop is CASSRTGIHEQYF. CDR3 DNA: TGTGCCAGCAGTCGGACAGGGATCCACGAGCAGTACTTC.

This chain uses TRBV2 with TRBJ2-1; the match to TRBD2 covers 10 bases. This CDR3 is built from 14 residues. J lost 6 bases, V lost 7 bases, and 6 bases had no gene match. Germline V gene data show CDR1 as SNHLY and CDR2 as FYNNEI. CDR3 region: CASKGLAEINEQFF. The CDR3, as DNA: TGTGCCAGCAAAGGACTAGCGGAAATCAATGAGCAGTTCTTC.

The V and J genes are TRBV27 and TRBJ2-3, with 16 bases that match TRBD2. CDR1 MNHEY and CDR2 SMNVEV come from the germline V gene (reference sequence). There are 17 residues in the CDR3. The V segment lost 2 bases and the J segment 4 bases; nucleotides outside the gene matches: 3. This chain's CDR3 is CASSLGTSGRAADTQYF. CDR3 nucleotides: TGTGCCAGCAGTTTAGGGACTAGCGGGAGGGCCGCAGATACGCAGTATTTT.

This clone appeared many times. The CDR3 sequence is CASSDRAGSTDTQYF. In DNA, the CDR3 is TGTGCCAGCAGTGACAGGGCGGGGAGCACAGATACGCAGTATTTT. The rearrangement joins TRBV6-4 to TRBJ2-3, with D possibly being TRBD2 (6 bases). The CDR3 is 15 amino acids. Germline-derived CDR1 and CDR2 are MRHNA and SNTAGT. V lost 2 bases and J 0 bases, leaving 9 bases between the germline ends.

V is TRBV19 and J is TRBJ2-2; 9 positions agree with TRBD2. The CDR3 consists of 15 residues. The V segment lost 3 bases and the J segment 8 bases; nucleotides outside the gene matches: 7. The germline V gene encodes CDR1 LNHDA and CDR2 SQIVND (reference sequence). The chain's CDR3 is CASSIQIAGVGELFF. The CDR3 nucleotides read TGTGCCAGTAGTATCCAGATAGCGGGAGTGGGGGAGCTGTTTTTT.

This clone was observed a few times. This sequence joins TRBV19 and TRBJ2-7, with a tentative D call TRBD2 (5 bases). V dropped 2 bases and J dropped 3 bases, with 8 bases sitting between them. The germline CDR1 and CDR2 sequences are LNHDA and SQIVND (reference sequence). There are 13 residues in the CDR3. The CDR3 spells CASSIRAGYEQYF. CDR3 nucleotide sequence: TGTGCCAGTAGTATACGGGCGGGCTACGAGCAGTACTTC.

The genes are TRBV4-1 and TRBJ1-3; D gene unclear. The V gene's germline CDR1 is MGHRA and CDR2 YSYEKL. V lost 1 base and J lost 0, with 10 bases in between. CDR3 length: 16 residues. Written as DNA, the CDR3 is TGCGCCAGCAGCCAAGTTACCGGGAACTCTGGAAACACCATATATTTT. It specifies CASSQVTGNSGNTIYF.

CDR3 region: CASSLLRYEQYF. Written as DNA, the CDR3 is TGTGCCAGCAGTTTATTGCGCTACGAGCAGTACTTC. The chain combines TRBV28 with TRBJ2-7; D remains unclear. The ends were cut back, 1 base at V and 3 bases at J, with 4 bases in the middle. Germline values: CDR1 MDHEN, CDR2 SYDVKM. The CDR3 spans 12 residues.